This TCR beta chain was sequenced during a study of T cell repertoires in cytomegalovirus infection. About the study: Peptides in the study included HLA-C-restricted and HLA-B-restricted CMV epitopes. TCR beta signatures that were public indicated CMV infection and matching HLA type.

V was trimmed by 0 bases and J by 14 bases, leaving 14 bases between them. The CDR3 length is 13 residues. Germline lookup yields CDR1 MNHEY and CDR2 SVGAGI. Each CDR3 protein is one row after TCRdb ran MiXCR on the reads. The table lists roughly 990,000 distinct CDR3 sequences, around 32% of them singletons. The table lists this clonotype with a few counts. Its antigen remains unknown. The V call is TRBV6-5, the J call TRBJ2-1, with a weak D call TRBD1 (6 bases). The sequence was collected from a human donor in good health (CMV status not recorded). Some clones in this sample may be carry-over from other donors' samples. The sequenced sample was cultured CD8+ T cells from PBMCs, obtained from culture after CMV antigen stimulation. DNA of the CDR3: TGTGCCAGCAGTTACTCGATCTCCGCAGGGGAGTTCTTC. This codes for CASSYSISAGEFF.